This T cell receptor (beta chain) was sequenced for a study of cytomegalovirus exposure and HLA in healthy donors. Whole-study findings and limits: Presence/absence results assume similar sequencing depth per donor, which may not hold. Specificity of a few CMV-associated chains for CMV antigens was verified in vitro.

PCR used 60 Vbeta primers and 13 Jbeta primers. Assay used: immunoSEQ multiplex PCR; TCRdb lists only in-frame clones, some missing. The sample records a few hundred thousand clones, 80% to 90% being singletons. As to this clone: Its antigen is as yet unknown.

CDR1 is SGHTA and CDR2 is FQGTGA in the germline V gene. The V segment lost 0 bases and the J segment 12 bases; nucleotides outside the gene matches: 7. The CDR3 sequence is 15 residues long. Material for sequencing was PBMCs. The receptor was derived from a woman between 18 and 30 years old in good health and CMV-seronegative. The rearrangement uses TRBV7-3 and TRBJ2-1, with 11 bases identical to TRBD2. Here the CDR3 reads CASSLTPGGTSGQFF. As DNA, the CDR3 is TGTGCCAGCAGCTTAACGCCTGGGGGGACTAGCGGGCAGTTCTTC.